This T cell receptor beta chain was identified during a study of blood T cell repertoires in COVID-19. Study-level information: Samples came from the United States, Italy and Spain, spanning acute and convalescent COVID-19. PBMCs, B-cell-depleted T cells, or T cells provided the cDNA or gDNA that made up the material.

As handled by the study authors: Amplified reference gene primers provided the basis for estimating nucleated cell counts. Repertoires were generated with immunoSEQ multiplex PCR, while TCRdb's copy carries only in-frame clones and drops some. V, J and clone size were drawn from that table, and D and trimming were deduced from the DNA. The sample holds about 46,000 clones, approximately 87% seen once. CDR1 is MNHEY, CDR2 SMNVEV, per germline (reference sequence). V gave up 0 bases and J gave up 1 base, with 10 bases separating them. The CDR3 is 15 residues long. This clone has a single count. The rearrangement joins TRBV27 to TRBJ2-7; weak D call: TRBD2 (7 bases). This receptor was taken from a human donor in a cohort sampled during active COVID-19. Sequencing was done on a sample of peripheral blood. CDR3 sequence reads: CASSLSGGGSYEQYF. CDR3 bases: TGTGCCAGCAGTTTATCAGGGGGGGGATCCTACGAGCAGTACTTC.